This passage covers 12 T cell receptor beta chains from one sample sequenced in a study of blood T cell repertoires in COVID-19. Sequencing was performed with immunoSEQ multiplex PCR; in TCRdb, only in-frame clones are kept and a portion is missing. Here the sample spans 150,000 to 200,000 clones, roughly 83% being singletons. Sequenced material: PBMCs or T cells enriched from blood (not recorded which). These receptors were obtained from a woman aged 45-59 years who had recovered from COVID-19.

V and J are TRBV27 and TRBJ1-2; D is uncertain. The V and J ends lost 3 bases and 0 bases respectively, with 8 bases between them. The CDR3 runs 14 residues. Looked up from germline, CDR1 is MNHEY and CDR2 is SMNVEV (reference sequence). The CDR3 reads CASSFGQSNYGYTF. As DNA, the CDR3 is TGTGCCAGCAGTTTTGGGCAATCTAACTATGGCTACACCTTC.

The chain employs TRBV11-2 and TRBJ2-1; 10 bases map to TRBD1. CDR1 and CDR2 from the germline V gene are SGHAT and FQNNGV. With V trimmed by 7 bases and J by 5 bases, 20 bases remained unmatched. This CDR3 spans 19 amino acids. The CDR3: CASTSRDRGSFEGDNEQFF. In DNA form, the CDR3 reads TGTGCCAGCACCTCTCGGGACAGGGGTTCCTTTGAGGGGGACAATGAGCAGTTCTTC.

The V and J genes are TRBV9 and TRBJ2-1; 9 bases line up with TRBD2. CDR3 length: 17 residues. V lost 6 bases, J lost 4 bases, and 14 bases stayed unmatched. Per the germline V gene, CDR1 is SGDLS and CDR2 is YYNGEE. The CDR3 loop is CASILEVAGEMYNEQFF. CDR3 nucleotide sequence: TGTGCCAGCATCCTGGAGGTAGCGGGAGAAATGTACAATGAGCAGTTCTTC.

This chain joins TRBV5-1 and TRBJ1-1; 8 bases align to TRBD1. There are 15 residues in the CDR3. The germline CDR1 and CDR2 sequences are SGHRS and YFSETQ. J lost 4 bases, V lost 3 bases, and 8 bases had no gene match. The CDR3 sequence is CASSWAGTGVTEAFF. The CDR3 region has the DNA TGCGCCAGCAGCTGGGCCGGGACAGGCGTCACTGAAGCTTTCTTT.

CDR3 DNA: TGTGCCAGCAGCTTAGGAGGGTTTTATGGAAACACCATATATTTT. Its protein is CASSLGGFYGNTIYF. V usage is TRBV7-2 and J usage is TRBJ1-3; D is unclear. V lost 1 base, J lost 3 bases, and 10 bases lay in between. CDR3 size: 15 residues. Germline V lookup: CDR1 SGHTA, CDR2 FQGNSA.

The chain joins TRBV5-8 to TRBJ2-7; 8 bases align to TRBD1. The CDR3 runs 14 residues. Germline CDR1 is SGHTS and CDR2 is YDEGEE. V trimming: 4 bases; J trimming: 2 bases; junction bases outside the gene matches: 5. The CDR3 bases are TGTGCCAGCAGCCGCGGGACAGGAGCCTACGAGCAGTACGTC. It translates to CASSRGTGAYEQYV.

The chain combines TRBV9 with TRBJ2-2, with 7 bases matching TRBD2. With V trimmed by 0 bases and J by 0 bases, 8 bases remained unmatched. The length of the CDR3 is 18 residues. Per germline, CDR1 SGDLS and CDR2 YYNGEE. CDR3 sequence (DNA): TGTGCCAGCAGCGTAGGGGGGGGAGTCATAGCGAACACCGGGGAGCTGTTTTTT. Amino acid sequence: CASSVGGGVIANTGELFF. The variable domain in full, with the rest retrieved from reference TRBV9 and TRBJ2-2, is DSGVTQTPKHLITATGQRVTLRCSPRSGDLSVYWYQQSLDQGLQFLIQYYNGEERAKGNILERFSAQQFPDLHSELNLSSLELGDSALYFCASSVGGGVIANTGELFFGEGSRLTVL.

This rearrangement joins TRBV9 to TRBJ2-1; 10 positions agree with TRBD2. This CDR3 is built from 16 residues. Germline V gene sequence: CDR1 SGDLS, CDR2 YYNGEE. V lost 0 bases to trimming and J lost 5 bases; unmatched junction nucleotides: 5. The CDR3 loop reads CASSVGSGLADNEQFF. CDR3 sequence (DNA): TGTGCCAGCAGCGTAGGTTCTGGACTAGCGGACAATGAGCAGTTCTTC.

V and J are TRBV5-6 and TRBJ1-3; D is undetermined. This CDR3 comprises 15 residues. In germline, CDR1 is SGHDT, CDR2 YYEEEE. V was trimmed by 0 bases and J by 0 bases, leaving 7 bases between them. The CDR3 coding sequence is TGTGCCAGCAGCTTGGGCGGATCCTCTGGAAACACCATATATTTT. This translates into CASSLGGSSGNTIYF. The whole variable domain, filled in from reference TRBV5-6 and TRBJ1-3, reads DAGVTQSPTHLIKTRGQQVTLRCSPKSGHDTVSWYQQALGQGPQFIFQYYEEEERQRGNFPDRFSGHQFPNYSSELNVNALLLGDSALYLCASSLGGSSGNTIYFGEGSWLTVV.

The chain combines TRBV6-1 with TRBJ2-5; D may be TRBD1 (6 bases). The germline gives CDR1 MNHNS, CDR2 SASEGT. Between the trimmed V and J ends, which lost 3 bases and 7 bases, there was a span of 12 bases. The CDR3 covers 13 residues. DNA of the CDR3: TGTGCCAGCAGTGATGAGGGGGTAGGGACCCAGTACTTC. It translates to CASSDEGVGTQYF.

This chain connects TRBV19 to TRBJ2-2; D is uncertain. From germline, CDR1 is LNHDA and CDR2 SQIVND (reference sequence). Trimming pared 0 bases from V and 5 bases from J, leaving 16 bases between. The CDR3 consists of 17 residues. This chain's CDR3 is CASSIDIPGGKTGELFF. Here the CDR3 DNA reads TGTGCCAGTAGTATAGATATCCCGGGTGGAAAAACCGGGGAGCTGTTTTTT.

The chain has TRBV27 and TRBJ1-2, with D unresolved. Looked up from germline, CDR1 is MNHEY and CDR2 is SMNVEV (reference sequence). Trimming stripped 5 bases from V and 4 bases from J, with 8 bases between. The CDR3 length is 12 residues. This chain's CDR3 is CASSQYGYGYTF. Written as DNA, the CDR3 is TGTGCCAGCAGTCAATACGGCTATGGCTACACCTTC.